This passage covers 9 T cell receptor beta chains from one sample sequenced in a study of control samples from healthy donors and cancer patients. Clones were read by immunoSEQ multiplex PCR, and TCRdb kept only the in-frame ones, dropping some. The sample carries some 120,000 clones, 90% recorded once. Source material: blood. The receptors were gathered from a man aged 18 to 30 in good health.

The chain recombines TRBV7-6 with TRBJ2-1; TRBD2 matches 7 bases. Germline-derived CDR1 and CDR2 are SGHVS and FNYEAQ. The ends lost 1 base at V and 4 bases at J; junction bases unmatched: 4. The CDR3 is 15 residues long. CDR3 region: CASSLGGGAYNEQFF. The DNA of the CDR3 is TGTGCCAGCAGCTTAGGGGGGGGTGCTTACAATGAGCAGTTCTTC.

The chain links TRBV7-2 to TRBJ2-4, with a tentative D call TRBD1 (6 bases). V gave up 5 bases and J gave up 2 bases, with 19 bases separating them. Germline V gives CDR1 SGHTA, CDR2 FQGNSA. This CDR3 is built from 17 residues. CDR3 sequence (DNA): TGTGCCAGCAGCCCACACACAGGGCAGGGAACCAAAAACATTCAGTACTTC. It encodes CASSPHTGQGTKNIQYF.

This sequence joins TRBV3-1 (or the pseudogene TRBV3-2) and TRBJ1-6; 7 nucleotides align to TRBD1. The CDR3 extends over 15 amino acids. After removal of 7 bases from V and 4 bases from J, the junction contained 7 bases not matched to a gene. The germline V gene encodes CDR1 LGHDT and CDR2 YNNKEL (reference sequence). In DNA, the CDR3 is TGTGCCAGCAACGCAGGGGGGGAATATAATTCACCCCTCCACTTT. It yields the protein CASNAGGEYNSPLHF.

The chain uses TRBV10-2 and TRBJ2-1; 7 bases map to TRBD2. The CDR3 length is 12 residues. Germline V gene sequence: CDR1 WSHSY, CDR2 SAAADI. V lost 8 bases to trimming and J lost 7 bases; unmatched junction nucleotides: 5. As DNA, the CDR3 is TGCGCCAGCGACGGGGGGAGGAATGAGCAGTTCTTC. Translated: CASDGGRNEQFF.

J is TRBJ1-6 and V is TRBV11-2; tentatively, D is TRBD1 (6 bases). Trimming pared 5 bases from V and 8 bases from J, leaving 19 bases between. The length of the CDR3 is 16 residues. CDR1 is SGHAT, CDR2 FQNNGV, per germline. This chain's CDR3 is CASSIGGGDGYSPLHF. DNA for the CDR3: TGTGCCAGCAGCATAGGGGGAGGGGACGGCTATTCACCCCTCCACTTT.

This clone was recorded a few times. CDR3 amino acids: CASSPRDRDTQYF. CDR3 DNA sequence: TGTGCCAGCAGCCCGAGAGACAGGGATACGCAGTATTTT. The chain is built from TRBV6-6 and TRBJ2-3, with D possibly matching TRBD1 (6 bases). CDR1 and CDR2 from the germline V gene are MNHNY and SVGAGI (reference sequence). V lost 6 bases to trimming and J lost 6 bases, with 13 bases between them. This CDR3 comprises 13 residues.

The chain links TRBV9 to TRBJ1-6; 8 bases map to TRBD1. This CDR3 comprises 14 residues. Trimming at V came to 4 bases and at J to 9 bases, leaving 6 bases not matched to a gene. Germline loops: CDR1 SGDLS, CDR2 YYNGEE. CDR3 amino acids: CASSPATGGSPLHF. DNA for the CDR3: TGTGCCAGCAGCCCAGCCACAGGGGGTTCACCCCTCCACTTT.

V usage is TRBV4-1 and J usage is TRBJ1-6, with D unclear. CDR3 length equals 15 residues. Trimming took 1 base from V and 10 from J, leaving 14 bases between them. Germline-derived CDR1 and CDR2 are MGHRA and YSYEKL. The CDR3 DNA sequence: TGCGCCAGCAGCCAAGTGTTCAGCCCTAGATCACCCCTCCACTTT. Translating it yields CASSQVFSPRSPLHF.

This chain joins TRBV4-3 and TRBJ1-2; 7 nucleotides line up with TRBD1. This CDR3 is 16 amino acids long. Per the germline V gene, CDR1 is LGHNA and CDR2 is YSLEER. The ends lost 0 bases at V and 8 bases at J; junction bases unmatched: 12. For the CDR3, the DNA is TGCGCCAGCAGCCAAGATATGGGGAACAGGGGAGAAGGCTACACCTTC. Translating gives CASSQDMGNRGEGYTF.